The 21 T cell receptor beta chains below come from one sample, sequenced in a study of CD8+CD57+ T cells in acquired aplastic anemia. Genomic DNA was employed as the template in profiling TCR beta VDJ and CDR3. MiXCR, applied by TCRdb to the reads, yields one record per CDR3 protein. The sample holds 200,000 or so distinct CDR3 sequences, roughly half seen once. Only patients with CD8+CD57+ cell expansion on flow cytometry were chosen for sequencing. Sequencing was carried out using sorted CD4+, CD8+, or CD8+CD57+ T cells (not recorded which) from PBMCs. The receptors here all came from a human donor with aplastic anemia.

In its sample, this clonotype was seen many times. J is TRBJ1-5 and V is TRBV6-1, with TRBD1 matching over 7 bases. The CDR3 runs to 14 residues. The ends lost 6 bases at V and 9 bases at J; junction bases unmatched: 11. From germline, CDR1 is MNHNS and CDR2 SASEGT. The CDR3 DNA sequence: TGTGCCAGCAGCCAAAACAACAGGGGCGCGCCCCAGCATTTT. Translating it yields CASSQNNRGAPQHF.

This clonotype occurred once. In DNA form, the CDR3 reads TGTGCCAGCACACCCATTCCAGGGAGTTCCTATGGCTACACCTTC. Translated: CASTPIPGSSYGYTF. V and J are TRBV2 and TRBJ1-2; D perhaps matches TRBD1 (5 bases). V dropped 7 bases and J dropped 4 bases, with 19 bases sitting between them. The germline CDR1 and CDR2 sequences are SNHLY and FYNNEI. The CDR3 is made up of 15 amino acids.

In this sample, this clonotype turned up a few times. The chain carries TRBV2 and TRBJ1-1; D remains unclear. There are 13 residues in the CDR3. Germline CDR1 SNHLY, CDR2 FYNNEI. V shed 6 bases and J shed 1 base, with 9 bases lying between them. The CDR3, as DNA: TGTGCCAGCAGGAGGCAGAAGAACACTGAAGCTTTCTTT. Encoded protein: CASRRQKNTEAFF.

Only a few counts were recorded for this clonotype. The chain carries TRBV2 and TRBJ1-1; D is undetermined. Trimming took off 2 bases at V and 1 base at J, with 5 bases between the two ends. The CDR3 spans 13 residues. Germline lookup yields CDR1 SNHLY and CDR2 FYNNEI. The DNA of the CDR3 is TGTGCCAGCAGTGAATTGGAGAACACTGAAGCTTTCTTT. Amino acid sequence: CASSELENTEAFF.

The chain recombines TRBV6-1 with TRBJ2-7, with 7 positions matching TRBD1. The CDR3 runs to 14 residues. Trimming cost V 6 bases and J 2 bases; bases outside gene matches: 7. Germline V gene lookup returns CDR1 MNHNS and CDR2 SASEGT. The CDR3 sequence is CASREQGMPYEQYF. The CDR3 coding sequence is TGTGCCAGCAGGGAACAGGGGATGCCCTACGAGCAGTACTTC.

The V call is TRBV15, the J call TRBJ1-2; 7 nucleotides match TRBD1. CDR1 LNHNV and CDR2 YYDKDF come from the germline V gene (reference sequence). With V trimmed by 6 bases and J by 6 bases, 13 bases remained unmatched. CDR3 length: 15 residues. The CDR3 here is CATRRDSGVGNGYTF. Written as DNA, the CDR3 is TGTGCCACCAGAAGGGACAGCGGTGTGGGCAATGGCTACACCTTC.

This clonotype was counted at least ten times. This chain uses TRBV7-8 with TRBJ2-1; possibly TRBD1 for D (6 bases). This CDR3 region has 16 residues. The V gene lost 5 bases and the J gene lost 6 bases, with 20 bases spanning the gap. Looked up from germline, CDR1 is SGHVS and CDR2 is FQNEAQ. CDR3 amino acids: CASSPNSPGAGNEQFF. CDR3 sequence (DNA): TGTGCCAGCAGCCCAAACTCCCCAGGGGCCGGCAATGAGCAGTTCTTC.

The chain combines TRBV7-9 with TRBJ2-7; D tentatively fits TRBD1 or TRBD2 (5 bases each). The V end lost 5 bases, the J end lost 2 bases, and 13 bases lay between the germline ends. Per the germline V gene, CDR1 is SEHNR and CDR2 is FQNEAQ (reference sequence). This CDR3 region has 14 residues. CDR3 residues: CASSQGQGPYEQYF. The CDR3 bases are TGTGCCAGCAGCCAAGGGCAGGGACCCTACGAGCAGTACTTC.

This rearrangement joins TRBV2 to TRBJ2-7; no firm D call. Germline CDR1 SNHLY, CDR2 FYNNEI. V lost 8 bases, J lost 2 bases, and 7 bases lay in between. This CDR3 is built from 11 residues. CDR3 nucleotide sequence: TGTGCCAGCGGTCTTGCCTACGAGCAGTACTTC. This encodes CASGLAYEQYF.

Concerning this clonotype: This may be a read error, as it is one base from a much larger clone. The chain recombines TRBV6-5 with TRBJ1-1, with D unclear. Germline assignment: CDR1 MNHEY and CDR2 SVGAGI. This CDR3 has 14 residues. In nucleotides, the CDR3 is TGTGCCAGCAGCTACGGCACAAGGAACACTGATGCTTTCTTT. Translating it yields CASSYGTRNTDAFF.

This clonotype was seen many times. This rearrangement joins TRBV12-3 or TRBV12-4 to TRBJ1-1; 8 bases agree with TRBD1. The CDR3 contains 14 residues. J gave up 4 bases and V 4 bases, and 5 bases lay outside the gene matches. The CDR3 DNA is TGTGCCAGCAGTTCCACAGGGGGAGGCACTGAAGCTTTCTTT. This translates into CASSSTGGGTEAFF.

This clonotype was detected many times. Here the CDR3 reads CASAGRRGLNQPQHF. The CDR3 DNA sequence: TGTGCCAGTGCCGGACGTCGGGGCTTAAATCAGCCCCAGCATTTT. The chain combines TRBV19 with TRBJ1-5; maybe TRBD1 (5 bases). This CDR3 spans 15 amino acids. Germline V gives CDR1 LNHDA, CDR2 SQIVND (reference sequence). V lost 8 bases and J 4 bases, leaving 18 bases between the germline ends.

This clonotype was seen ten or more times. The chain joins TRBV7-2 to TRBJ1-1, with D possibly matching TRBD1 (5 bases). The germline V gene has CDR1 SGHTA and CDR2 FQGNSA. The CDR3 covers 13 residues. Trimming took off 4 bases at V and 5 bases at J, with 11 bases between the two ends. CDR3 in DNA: TGTGCCAGCAGCTGGGGGGGTGGGACTGAAGCTTTCTTT. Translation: CASSWGGGTEAFF.

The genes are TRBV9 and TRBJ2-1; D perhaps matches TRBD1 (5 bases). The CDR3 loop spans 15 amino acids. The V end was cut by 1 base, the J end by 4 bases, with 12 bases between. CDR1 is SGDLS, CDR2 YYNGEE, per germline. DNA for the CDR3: TGTGCCAGCAGCGTACAGGGTTTAGGGTACAATGAGCAGTTCTTC. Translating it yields CASSVQGLGYNEQFF.

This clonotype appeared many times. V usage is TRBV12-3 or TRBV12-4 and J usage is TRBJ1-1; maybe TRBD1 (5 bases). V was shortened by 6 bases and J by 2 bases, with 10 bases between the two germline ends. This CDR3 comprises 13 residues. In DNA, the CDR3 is TGTGCCAGCAGCCAACAGGTAAACACTGAAGCTTTCTTT. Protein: CASSQQVNTEAFF.

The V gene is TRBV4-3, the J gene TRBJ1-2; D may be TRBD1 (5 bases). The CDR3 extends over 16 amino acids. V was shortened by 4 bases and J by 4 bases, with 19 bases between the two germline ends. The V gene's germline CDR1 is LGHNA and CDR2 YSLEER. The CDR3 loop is CASSRSGAQRGYGYTF. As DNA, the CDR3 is TGCGCCAGCAGCCGATCCGGGGCCCAAAGGGGCTATGGCTACACCTTC.

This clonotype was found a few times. Here the CDR3 DNA reads TGTGCCAGCAGCTTGAAGACTAGCGGCACCGGGGAGCTGTTTTTT. Amino acids: CASSLKTSGTGELFF. The chain links TRBV7-6 to TRBJ2-2, with 9 positions matching TRBD2. With V trimmed by 3 bases and J by 4 bases, 3 bases remained unmatched. The CDR3 loop spans 15 amino acids. CDR1 and CDR2 (germline): SGHVS, FNYEAQ.

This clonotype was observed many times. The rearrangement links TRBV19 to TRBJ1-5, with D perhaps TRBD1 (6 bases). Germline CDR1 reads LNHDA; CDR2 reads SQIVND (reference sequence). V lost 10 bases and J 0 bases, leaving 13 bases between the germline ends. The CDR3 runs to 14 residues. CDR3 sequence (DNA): TGTGCCACTAGGGGGACTTCTAGCAATCAGCCCCAGCATTTT. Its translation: CATRGTSSNQPQHF.

CDR3 residues: CATSDAPGTGGGEKLFF. The CDR3 nucleotides read TGTGCCACCAGTGACGCGCCAGGGACAGGGGGGGGTGAAAAACTGTTTTTT. The V gene is TRBV24-1, the J gene TRBJ1-4; 11 positions match TRBD1. After removal of 4 bases from V and 7 bases from J, the junction contained 10 bases not matched to a gene. The V gene's germline CDR1 is KGHDR and CDR2 SFDVKD. The CDR3 is made up of 17 amino acids.

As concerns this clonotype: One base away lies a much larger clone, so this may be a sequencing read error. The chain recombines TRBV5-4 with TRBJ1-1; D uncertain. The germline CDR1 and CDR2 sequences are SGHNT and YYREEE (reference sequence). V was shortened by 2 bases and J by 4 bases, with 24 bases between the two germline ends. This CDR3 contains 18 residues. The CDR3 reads CASSFDLQLTSMSTEAFF. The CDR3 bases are TGTGCCAGCAGCTTCGATCTTCAACTCACGTCGATGAGCACTGAAGCTTTCTTT.

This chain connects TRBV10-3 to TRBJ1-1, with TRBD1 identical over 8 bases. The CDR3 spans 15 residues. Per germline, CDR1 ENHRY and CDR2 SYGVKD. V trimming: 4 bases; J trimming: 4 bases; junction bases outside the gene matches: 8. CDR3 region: CAISARQGAGTEAFF. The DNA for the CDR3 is TGTGCCATCAGTGCCCGTCAGGGGGCAGGCACTGAAGCTTTCTTT.